These 22 T cell receptor beta chains share one sample of origin, sequenced in a study of molecular identifiers for immune sequencing clone quantification. TCRdb redid the calling of the PCR reads with MiXCR, one entry per CDR3 protein. The sample comprises about 640,000 distinct CDR3 sequences, just under 20% of which are singletons, and roughly 0.83% rests with the top ten. The specimen was naive CD8+ T cells from blood, with Jurkat cell RNA spiked in. The sample's subset: FACS-sorted CD8+CD4-CCR7+CD45RA+ naive T cells. The receptor source for this set is a human donor in good health. Some libraries in this study had Jurkat cell RNA spiked in.

This clonotype was seen ten or more times. V is TRBV19 and J is TRBJ2-2, with D possibly matching TRBD2 (6 bases). The CDR3 is made up of 15 amino acids. CDR1 is LNHDA and CDR2 is SQIVND in the germline V gene (reference sequence). With 5 bases removed from V and 6 bases from J, the gap between germline ends came to 16 bases. This CDR3 reads CASSLSTRGSGELFF. CDR3 DNA: TGTGCCAGTAGTTTGTCGACTAGAGGCTCCGGGGAGCTGTTTTTT.

This clonotype was detected many times. The V and J genes are TRBV7-9 and TRBJ1-1, with D possibly TRBD1 on 5 matching bases. CDR1 SEHNR and CDR2 FQNEAQ come from the germline V gene (reference sequence). With 5 bases removed from V and 1 base from J, the gap between germline ends came to 23 bases. This CDR3 has 18 amino acids. CDR3 residues: CASSRVRGTEVTNTEAFF. CDR3 in DNA: TGTGCCAGCAGCAGGGTAAGAGGGACCGAAGTAACGAACACTGAAGCTTTCTTT.

Of note for this clonotype: One junction end does not reproduce the germline sequence, and a read error may be involved. The rearrangement links TRBV27 to TRBJ1-1; D gene ambiguous. The CDR3 is made up of 13 amino acids. Germline assignment: CDR1 MNHEY and CDR2 SMNVEV (reference sequence). The CDR3 protein is CASSFVTNTEASF. The CDR3 DNA follows: TGTGCCAGCAGTTTTGTTACGAACACTGAAGCTTCCTTT.

This clonotype was counted at least ten times. The chain recombines TRBV5-6 with TRBJ2-4; TRBD2 is a possible D gene (6 bases). The CDR3 spans 16 residues. The germline V gene has CDR1 SGHDT and CDR2 YYEEEE. V lost 4 bases, J lost 0 bases, and 14 bases lay in between. CDR3 sequence: CASSPQGLLAKNIQYF. The CDR3 DNA follows: TGTGCCAGCAGCCCCCAGGGACTCTTAGCCAAAAACATTCAGTACTTC.

This clonotype was detected only a few times. V gene TRBV27 combines with J gene TRBJ1-2; 9 bases align to TRBD1. This CDR3 contains 15 residues. CDR1 is MNHEY and CDR2 is SMNVEV in the germline V gene (reference sequence). The V segment lost 5 bases and the J segment 4 bases; nucleotides outside the gene matches: 8. CDR3 residues: CASSQQGALLYGYTF. The CDR3 bases are TGTGCCAGCAGTCAACAGGGGGCACTTCTCTATGGCTACACCTTC.

Comment on this clonotype: With a much larger clone just one base away, this may be a read error. The rearrangement uses TRBV5-3 and TRBJ2-2; 7 bases match TRBD1. TRBV5-3 is filed as an ORF, its function uncertain. The CDR3 spans 16 residues. CDR3 coding DNA: TGTGCCAGCAGCGGTATGACAGGGTTCGGCACCGGGGAGCCGTTTTTT. This translates into CASSGMTGFGTGEPFF.

This clonotype has just a few counts. J is TRBJ1-1 and V is TRBV19; TRBD1 aligns across 7 bases. The germline V gene has CDR1 LNHDA and CDR2 SQIVND (reference sequence). The CDR3 consists of 14 residues. The ends lost 5 bases at V and 3 bases at J; junction bases unmatched: 6. This CDR3 is CASSPGGLDTEAFF. DNA for the CDR3: TGTGCCAGTAGTCCAGGGGGTTTGGACACTGAAGCTTTCTTT.

The table lists this clonotype with many counts. V and J are TRBV7-9 and TRBJ1-1; D gene unclear. The CDR3 is 13 amino acids. V lost 5 bases to trimming and J lost 4 bases, with 11 bases between them. CDR1 is SEHNR, CDR2 FQNEAQ, per germline (reference sequence). CDR3 region: CASSPPHGTEAFF. The CDR3 DNA reads TGTGCCAGCAGCCCGCCGCACGGCACTGAAGCTTTCTTT.

This clonotype has only a few counts. The chain employs TRBV10-3 and TRBJ2-3, with D possibly being TRBD1 (7 bases). V was pared by 0 bases and J by 0 bases, with 13 bases between. The CDR3 loop spans 17 amino acids. CDR1 is ENHRY, CDR2 SYGVKD, per germline. The CDR3 DNA reads TGTGCCATCAGTGAGTCGATCCCAGGGGGGAGCACAGATACGCAGTATTTT. Translated, it gives CAISESIPGGSTDTQYF.

Many counts were recorded for this clonotype. The J gene is TRBJ1-4, the V gene TRBV12-3 or TRBV12-4, with D unclear. This CDR3 is 17 amino acids long. V dropped 4 bases and J dropped 0 bases, with 15 bases sitting between them. Written as DNA, the CDR3 is TGTGCCAGCAGTTCTGTAGGTTTCGGAGCAACTAATGAAAAACTGTTTTTT. Translated, it gives CASSSVGFGATNEKLFF.

This clonotype showed up just a few times. The CDR3 DNA reads TGTGCCACCTTAAATACTAGCGGGAGCAACAATGAGCAGTTCTTC. The encoded protein is CATLNTSGSNNEQFF. This chain joins TRBV11-3 and TRBJ2-1; 11 positions match TRBD2. The germline gives CDR1 SGHNT, CDR2 YENEEA. Trimming took 10 bases from V and 5 from J; bases not matched to a gene: 10. This CDR3 region has 15 residues.

In this sample, this clonotype turned up many times. The chain carries TRBV6-5 and TRBJ2-7, with a tentative D call TRBD2 (6 bases). Trimming stripped 5 bases from V and 3 bases from J, with 14 bases between. Germline V gene lookup returns CDR1 MNHEY and CDR2 SVGAGI. The CDR3 is 14 residues long. The CDR3 protein is CASSTGRGGYEQYF. The CDR3 bases are TGTGCCAGCAGTACGGGACGGGGAGGCTACGAGCAGTACTTC.

Concerning this clonotype itself: The conserved final phenylalanine or tryptophan is absent from the CDR3, which likely points to a read error. The J gene is TRBJ1-1, the V gene TRBV4-3; the match to TRBD1 covers 7 bases. The trim removed 3 bases at V and 3 bases at J, leaving 7 bases unmatched. From germline, CDR1 is LGHNA and CDR2 YSLEER. CDR3 length equals 15 residues. The CDR3 sequence is CASSQIRTGHTEAFS. In nucleotides, the CDR3 is TGCGCCAGCAGCCAGATAAGGACAGGTCACACTGAAGCTTTCTCT.

This clonotype was detected a few times. J is TRBJ2-7 and V is TRBV7-8, with a tentative D call TRBD1 (6 bases). V lost 1 base, J lost 4 bases, and 14 bases lay in between. Germline-derived CDR1 and CDR2 are SGHVS and FQNEAQ. The CDR3 extends over 15 amino acids. CDR3 sequence reads: CASSLVWGQTYEQYF. CDR3 sequence (DNA): TGTGCCAGCAGCTTAGTTTGGGGACAAACATACGAGCAGTACTTC.

In its sample, this clonotype was seen many times. The rearrangement joins TRBV4-1 to TRBJ1-1; D may be TRBD1 (6 bases). CDR3 length: 16 amino acids. Looked up from germline, CDR1 is MGHRA and CDR2 is YSYEKL. V was shortened by 0 bases and J by 3 bases, with 14 bases between the two germline ends. The CDR3 DNA follows: TGCGCCAGCAGCCAAGATCCTACAGGGTTGGACACTGAAGCTTTCTTT. It encodes CASSQDPTGLDTEAFF.

This clonotype was found many times. J is TRBJ2-7 and V is TRBV28, with D unclear. V was shortened by 5 bases and J by 2 bases, with 13 bases between the two germline ends. The CDR3 is 14 residues long. In germline, CDR1 is MDHEN, CDR2 SYDVKM. The CDR3 sequence: CASSPVDVTYEQYF. The DNA for the CDR3 is TGTGCCAGCAGTCCCGTGGACGTCACCTACGAGCAGTACTTC. Complete variable domain (other parts from reference TRBV28 and TRBJ2-7): DVKVTQSSRYLVKRTGEKVFLECVQDMDHENMFWYRQDPGLGLRLIYFSYDVKMKEKGDIPEGYSVSREKKERFSLILESASTNQTSMYLCASSPVDVTYEQYFGPGTRLTVT.

As concerns this clonotype: The junction departs from germline at one end; a sequencing error may be responsible. This sequence joins TRBV28 and TRBJ1-3, with 8 positions matching TRBD1. Germline V CDR1 and CDR2: MDHEN, SYDVKM. The CDR3 contains 15 residues. The CDR3 nucleotides read TGTGCCAGCCACAATTACAGGGGGTCTGGAGACACCATATATTTT. Its translation is CASHNYRGSGDTIYF.

For this clonotype: The junction and the germline gene differ at one end; a read error may be behind it. The chain uses TRBV19 and TRBJ2-7; D is perhaps TRBD2 (5 bases). The CDR3 contains 13 residues. The V gene's germline CDR1 is LNHDA and CDR2 SQIVND (reference sequence). The CDR3 nucleotides are TGTGTCAGTAGTATAGGGAGCTCCTACGAGCAGTACTTC. It is translated as CVSSIGSSYEQYF.

This clonotype came up many times. The rearrangement links TRBV25-1 to TRBJ2-1; D uncertain. Trimming shortened V by 8 bases and J by 10 bases, and 15 bases separated the two germline ends. Germline V lookup: CDR1 MGHDK, CDR2 SYGVNS. The CDR3 is made up of 12 amino acids. The CDR3 region is CASGIGLREQFF. The CDR3, as DNA: TGTGCCAGCGGTATTGGGCTAAGAGAGCAGTTCTTC.

This clonotype showed up just a few times. V usage is TRBV30 and J usage is TRBJ2-7; TRBD1 might be the D (6 bases). Germline CDR1 reads GTSNPN; CDR2 reads SVGIG (reference sequence). The CDR3 runs 13 residues. V lost 5 bases and J 2 bases, leaving 13 bases between the germline ends. The CDR3, as DNA: TGTGCCTGGGCACAGGGCCTTGCCTACGAGCAGTACTTC. It yields the protein CAWAQGLAYEQYF. The full variable domain, rest sourced from reference TRBV30 and TRBJ2-7, is SQTIHQWPATLVQPVGSPLSLECTVEGTSNPNLYWYRQAAGRGLQLLFYSVGIGQISSEVPQNLSASRPQDRQFILSSKKLLLSDSGFYLCAWAQGLAYEQYFGPGTRLTVT.

In its sample, this clonotype was seen many times. The chain recombines TRBV6-2 or TRBV6-3 with TRBJ1-1; D is undetermined. Germline V CDR1 and CDR2: MNHEY, SVGEGT. The CDR3 spans 15 residues. Between the trimmed V and J ends, which lost 3 bases and 1 base, there was a span of 12 bases. Written as DNA, the CDR3 is TGTGCCAGCAGTTATGGACCCCCGAGGAACACTGAAGCTTTCTTT. Protein sequence: CASSYGPPRNTEAFF.

This clonotype was picked up many times. J is TRBJ2-5 and V is TRBV5-1, with TRBD2 matching 14 bases. Losses at the gene ends were 3 bases for V and 1 base for J; bases not matched to a gene: 5. The CDR3 consists of 17 residues. Germline values: CDR1 SGHRS, CDR2 YFSETQ. CDR3 residues: CASSYGLAGGSQETQYF. Written as DNA, the CDR3 is TGCGCCAGCAGCTACGGACTAGCGGGGGGATCCCAAGAGACCCAGTACTTC.